What follows are 25 T cell receptor beta chains derived from one specimen sequenced in a study of shared T cell receptors in the human thymus. Produced via immunoSEQ multiplex PCR; TCRdb's table is partial and in-frame only. The data contain 700,000 to 750,000 clones, approximately 85% of them singletons. This sample also belongs to another study, concerning human thymus T cells.

The sequencing input was thymocytes. All receptors derive from a girl under three years old with a congenital heart defect.

V gene TRBV4-3 combines with J gene TRBJ1-1, with no clear D. Looked up from germline, CDR1 is LGHNA and CDR2 is YSLEER. The CDR3 sequence is 18 residues long. V was clipped by 0 bases and J by 6 bases, with 23 bases between them. The CDR3 DNA is TGCGCCAGCAGCCAAGATCTCCGATATGATGTGCGGGCGGCTGAAGCTTTCTTT. Its translation is CASSQDLRYDVRAAEAFF.

The chain joins TRBV2 to TRBJ1-2; perhaps TRBD1 as D (6 bases). CDR1 is SNHLY, CDR2 FYNNEI, per germline. Trimming stripped 0 bases from V and 9 bases from J, with 14 bases between. The CDR3 runs to 14 residues. Written as DNA, the CDR3 is TGTGCCAGCAGTGAAGCCAGGCAGGGGATACGCTACACCTTC. Translated: CASSEARQGIRYTF.

The V and J genes are TRBV6-5 and TRBJ2-5; D gene unclear. The CDR3 is 12 amino acids. The V end lost 7 bases, the J end lost 11 bases, and 17 bases lay between the germline ends. Germline V CDR1 and CDR2: MNHEY, SVGAGI. In nucleotides, the CDR3 is TGTGCCAGCAAGTCCAGGAAGGCTCAGCAGTACTTC. Translating it yields CASKSRKAQQYF.

V and J are TRBV4-1 and TRBJ2-3; 7 bases map to TRBD2. Germline CDR1 reads MGHRA; CDR2 reads YSYEKL. The V gene end was trimmed by 3 bases and the J gene end by 4 bases; junction bases not matched to a gene: 10. The CDR3 length is 16 residues. The CDR3 region has the DNA TGCGCCAGCAGCCACGGGCGGGGGACCTTCCCAGATACGCAGTATTTT. Its translation: CASSHGRGTFPDTQYF.

The chain is built from TRBV27 and TRBJ1-2, with D uncertain. CDR1 is MNHEY and CDR2 is SMNVEV in the germline V gene (reference sequence). The CDR3 is 14 residues long. Trimming took 2 bases from V and 2 from J, leaving 9 bases between them. The CDR3 nucleotides read TGTGCCAGCAGTTTAAAGGAGGGAAACTATGGCTACACCTTC. Translation: CASSLKEGNYGYTF.

V gene TRBV5-1 combines with J gene TRBJ1-1, with a tentative D call TRBD1 (6 bases). The CDR3 totals 11 residues. The germline V gene encodes CDR1 SGHRS and CDR2 YFSETQ. Trimming stripped 6 bases from V and 7 bases from J, with 10 bases between. In nucleotides, the CDR3 is TGCGCCAGCAACAGGGACGGTGAAGCTTTCTTT. This sequence encodes CASNRDGEAFF. Supplemented by reference TRBV5-1 and TRBJ1-1, the full variable domain reads KAGVTQTPRYLIKTRGQQVTLSCSPISGHRSVSWYQQTPGQGLQFLFEYFSETQRNKGNFPGRFSGRQFSNSRSEMNVSTLELGDSALYLCASNRDGEAFFGQGTRLTVV.

This clone has only one observation. The chain links TRBV9 to TRBJ1-2, with 7 bases matching TRBD1. CDR3 length: 12 residues. V lost 3 bases and J lost 4; bases outside the gene matches: 0. Germline V gene lookup returns CDR1 SGDLS and CDR2 YYNGEE. This CDR3 reads CASSGQGYGYTF. CDR3 bases: TGTGCCAGCAGCGGACAGGGCTATGGCTACACCTTC.

J is TRBJ1-2 and V is TRBV5-6, with 11 bases that match TRBD1. The V gene end was trimmed by 3 bases and the J gene end by 6 bases; junction bases not matched to a gene: 7. Germline CDR1 and CDR2: SGHDT and YYEEEE. The CDR3 runs to 15 residues. CDR3 in DNA: TGTGCCAGCAGCTGTAACCGGGACAGGGGGAATGGCTACACCTTC. Amino acid sequence: CASSCNRDRGNGYTF.

The gene calls are TRBV28 and TRBJ1-2, with 7 bases lining up with TRBD1. The V gene's germline CDR1 is MDHEN and CDR2 SYDVKM. The CDR3 runs 18 residues. J gave up 6 bases and V 5 bases, and 21 bases lay outside the gene matches. The CDR3 DNA reads TGTGCCAGCAGTCCTCGCCAGGGGGGCCTAATCTGGGGCGATGGCTACACCTTC. Translation: CASSPRQGGLIWGDGYTF.

The chain employs TRBV27 and TRBJ1-1, with 11 bases aligning to TRBD1. After removal of 4 bases from V and 1 base from J, the junction contained 5 bases not matched to a gene. Germline assignment: CDR1 MNHEY and CDR2 SMNVEV (reference sequence). The CDR3 runs to 16 residues. The CDR3, as DNA: TGTGCCAGCAGTTGGGGACAGGGGGGACCGAACACTGAAGCTTTCTTT. Encoded protein: CASSWGQGGPNTEAFF.

The chain links TRBV5-6 to TRBJ1-1; D uncertain. Germline V gene sequence: CDR1 SGHDT, CDR2 YYEEEE. Trimming stripped 2 bases from V and 4 bases from J, with 12 bases between. This CDR3 is 14 amino acids long. CDR3 DNA: TGTGCCAGCAGCTTTCGGGGTAGGGCCACTGAAGCTTTCTTT. Protein product: CASSFRGRATEAFF.

V gene TRBV19 combines with J gene TRBJ1-2; D is ambiguous. CDR1 LNHDA and CDR2 SQIVND come from the germline V gene (reference sequence). The CDR3 is 11 amino acids. Deletions cut 5 bases from V and 10 bases from J, with 11 bases between. Here the CDR3 reads CASSSNRDYTF. The CDR3 region has the DNA TGTGCCAGTAGTTCAAACCGGGACTACACCTTC.

The chain links TRBV7-2 to TRBJ2-3, with 8 nucleotides matching TRBD2. Losses at the gene ends were 3 bases for V and 0 bases for J; bases not matched to a gene: 5. The CDR3 extends over 16 amino acids. Germline CDR1 and CDR2: SGHTA and FQGNSA. CDR3 protein: CASSLIAGPSTDTQYF. The CDR3 nucleotides read TGTGCCAGCAGCTTGATAGCGGGGCCGAGCACAGATACGCAGTATTTT.

This chain joins TRBV28 and TRBJ1-2; D is perhaps TRBD1 (6 bases). The CDR3 extends over 11 amino acids. Germline V gene sequence: CDR1 MDHEN, CDR2 SYDVKM. The V and J ends lost 7 bases and 4 bases respectively, with 7 bases between them. CDR3 amino acids: CASKGVYGYTF. CDR3 in DNA: TGTGCCAGCAAGGGGGTCTATGGCTACACCTTC.

This clone turned up a few times. The rearrangement joins TRBV5-6 to TRBJ2-7, with TRBD1 matching 8 bases. The CDR3 is 15 amino acids. Trimming cost V 4 bases and J 2 bases; bases outside gene matches: 8. Germline assignment: CDR1 SGHDT and CDR2 YYEEEE. CDR3 in DNA: TGTGCCAGCAGCAATCCGACAGGGGAGCCCTACGAGCAGTACTTC. This gives the protein CASSNPTGEPYEQYF. Based on the CDR3 plus reference TRBV5-6 and TRBJ2-7, the full variable domain is DAGVTQSPTHLIKTRGQQVTLRCSPKSGHDTVSWYQQALGQGPQFIFQYYEEEERQRGNFPDRFSGHQFPNYSSELNVNALLLGDSALYLCASSNPTGEPYEQYFGPGTRLTVT.

As to this clone: The germline gene is not matched at one end of the junction; a read error may be the cause. The chain couples TRBV5-6 to TRBJ1-3; weak D call: TRBD1 (5 bases). This CDR3 is 15 amino acids long. Germline CDR1 SGHDT, CDR2 YYEEEE. DNA of the CDR3: TGTGCCAGCGGCTTGGGGCGGGGCCGTGGAAACACCATATATTTT. It encodes CASGLGRGRGNTIYF.

V is TRBV28 and J is TRBJ2-3; 7 positions match TRBD2. The CDR3 spans 12 residues. Germline values: CDR1 MDHEN, CDR2 SYDVKM. V shed 9 bases, J shed 3 bases, and the junction held 3 bases outside the gene matches. The CDR3 DNA follows: TGTGCCAGTAGGGAGGGTACAGATACGCAGTATTTT. Amino acids: CASREGTDTQYF.

The J gene is TRBJ1-2, the V gene TRBV7-2; the match to TRBD1 covers 10 bases. In germline, CDR1 is SGHTA, CDR2 FQGNSA. V gave up 5 bases and J gave up 3 bases; unmatched junction bases: 9. The CDR3 is 16 amino acids. The CDR3 sequence is CASSPHRTGGYYGYTF. CDR3 nucleotides: TGTGCCAGCAGCCCCCACCGGACAGGGGGATACTATGGCTACACCTTC.

This sequence joins TRBV4-3 and TRBJ1-1; TRBD1 matches at 8 bases. Germline values: CDR1 LGHNA, CDR2 YSLEER. V gave up 2 bases and J gave up 2 bases; unmatched junction bases: 7. The CDR3 consists of 16 residues. The CDR3 nucleotides read TGCGCCAGCAGCCAAACATACGACAGGGGCAACACTGAAGCTTTCTTT. Amino acids: CASSQTYDRGNTEAFF.

The chain couples TRBV6-6 to TRBJ1-5; D is unclear. The CDR3 spans 16 residues. Trimming stripped 6 bases from V and 2 bases from J, with 17 bases between. Looked up from germline, CDR1 is MNHNY and CDR2 is SVGAGI (reference sequence). The CDR3 is CASSPVGGRGNQPQHF. The CDR3 DNA reads as TGTGCCAGCAGCCCTGTTGGAGGGAGGGGCAATCAGCCCCAGCATTTT.

This clone has only one observation. The chain joins TRBV6-5 to TRBJ2-1, with 11 nucleotides matching TRBD1. There are 16 residues in the CDR3. CDR1 is MNHEY and CDR2 is SVGAGI in the germline V gene. The V and J ends lost 4 bases and 6 bases, in that order; junction bases with no gene match: 8. For the CDR3, the DNA is TGTGCCAGCAGTTGGGACAGGGGGGAAATGGGCAATGAGCAGTTCTTC. Translated: CASSWDRGEMGNEQFF.

This sequence joins TRBV6-5 and TRBJ1-2; D is perhaps TRBD1 (6 bases). Per the germline V gene, CDR1 is MNHEY and CDR2 is SVGAGI. Trimming shortened V by 10 bases and J by 8 bases, and 17 bases separated the two germline ends. This CDR3 spans 12 amino acids. Written as DNA, the CDR3 is TGTGCCACATCTAGACAGGCAGGCGGCTACACCTTC. Translated, it gives CATSRQAGGYTF.

This clone was seen only a few times. The J gene is TRBJ2-7, the V gene TRBV6-1; 9 bases align to TRBD1. The CDR3 has 17 amino acids. V trimming: 2 bases; J trimming: 1 base; junction bases outside the gene matches: 9. The germline CDR1 and CDR2 sequences are MNHNS and SASEGT. The CDR3 reads CASSELRTGERSYEQYF. The CDR3 DNA is TGTGCCAGCAGTGAACTTCGGACAGGGGAAAGGTCCTACGAGCAGTACTTC.

The chain employs TRBV19 and TRBJ1-4; a weak D match, TRBD1 (5 bases). V dropped 6 bases and J dropped 6 bases, with 23 bases sitting between them. CDR3 length equals 17 residues. Germline assignment: CDR1 LNHDA and CDR2 SQIVND (reference sequence). The CDR3 sequence is CASRSFSTELTHEKLFF. The CDR3, as DNA: TGTGCCAGTAGATCCTTCTCGACAGAGCTTACTCATGAAAAACTGTTTTTT. Looking up the rest from reference TRBV19 and TRBJ1-4 gives the full variable domain: DGGITQSPKYLFRKEGQNVTLSCEQNLNHDAMYWYRQDPGQGLRLIYYSQIVNDFQKGDIAEGYSVSREKKESFPLTVTSAQKNPTAFYLCASRSFSTELTHEKLFFGSGTQLSVL.

The CDR3 DNA sequence: TGCAGCGTCGCAGGGTCTGGGGCCAACGTCCTGACTTTC. This gives the protein CSVAGSGANVLTF. This rearrangement joins TRBV29-1 to TRBJ2-6; tentative D call: TRBD1 (5 bases). From germline, CDR1 is SQVTM and CDR2 ANQGSEA. The CDR3 consists of 13 residues. The V and J ends lost 6 bases and 1 base respectively, with 7 bases between them.